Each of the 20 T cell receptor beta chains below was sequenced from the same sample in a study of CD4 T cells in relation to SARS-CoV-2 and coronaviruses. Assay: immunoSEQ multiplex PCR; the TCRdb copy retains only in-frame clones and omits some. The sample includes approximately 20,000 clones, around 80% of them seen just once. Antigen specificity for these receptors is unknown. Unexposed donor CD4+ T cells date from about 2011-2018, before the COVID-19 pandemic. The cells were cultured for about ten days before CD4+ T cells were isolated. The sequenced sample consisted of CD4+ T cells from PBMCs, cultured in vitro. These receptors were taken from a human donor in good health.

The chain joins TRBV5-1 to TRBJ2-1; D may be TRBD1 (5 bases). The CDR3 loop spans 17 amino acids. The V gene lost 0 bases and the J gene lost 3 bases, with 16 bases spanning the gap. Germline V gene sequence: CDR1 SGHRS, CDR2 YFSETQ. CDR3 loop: CASSLEGWGSHYNEQFF. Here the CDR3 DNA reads TGCGCCAGCAGCTTGGAGGGGTGGGGCTCTCACTACAATGAGCAGTTCTTC.

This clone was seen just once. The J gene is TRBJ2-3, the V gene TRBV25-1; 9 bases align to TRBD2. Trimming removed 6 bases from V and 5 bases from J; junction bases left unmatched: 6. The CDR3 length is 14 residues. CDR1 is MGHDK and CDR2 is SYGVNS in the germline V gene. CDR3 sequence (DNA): TGTGCCAGCAGCGCGGGAGGGCCTAGAGATACGCAGTATTTT. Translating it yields CASSAGGPRDTQYF.

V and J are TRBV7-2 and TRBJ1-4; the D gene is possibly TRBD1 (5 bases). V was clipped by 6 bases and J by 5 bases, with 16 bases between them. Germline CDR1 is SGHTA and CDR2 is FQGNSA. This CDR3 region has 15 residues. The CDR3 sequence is CASSHGAGPNEKLFF. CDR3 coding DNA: TGTGCCAGCAGTCATGGGGCAGGGCCGAATGAAAAACTGTTTTTT. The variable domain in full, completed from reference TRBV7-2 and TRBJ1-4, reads GAGVSQSPSNKVTEKGKDVELRCDPISGHTALYWYRQSLGQGLEFLIYFQGNSAPDKSGLPSDRFSAERTGGSVSTLTIQRTQQEDSAVYLCASSHGAGPNEKLFFGSGTQLSVL.

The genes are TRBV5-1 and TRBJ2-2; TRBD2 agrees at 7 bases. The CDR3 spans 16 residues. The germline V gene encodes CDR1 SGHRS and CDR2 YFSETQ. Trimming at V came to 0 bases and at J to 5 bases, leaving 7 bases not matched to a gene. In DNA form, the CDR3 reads TGCGCCAGCAGCTTGGCCCCGGGGGGACGGACCGGGGAGCTGTTTTTT. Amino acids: CASSLAPGGRTGELFF.

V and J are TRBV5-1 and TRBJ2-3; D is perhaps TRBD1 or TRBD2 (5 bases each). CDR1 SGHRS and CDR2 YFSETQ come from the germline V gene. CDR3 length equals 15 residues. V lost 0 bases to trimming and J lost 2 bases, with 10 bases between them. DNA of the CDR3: TGCGCCAGCAGCTTGGGGCAGGGACCCACAGATACGCAGTATTTT. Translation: CASSLGQGPTDTQYF.

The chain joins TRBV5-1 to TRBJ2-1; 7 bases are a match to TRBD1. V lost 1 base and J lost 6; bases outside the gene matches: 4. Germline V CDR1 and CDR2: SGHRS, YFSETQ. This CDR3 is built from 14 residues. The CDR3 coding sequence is TGCGCCAGCAGCTTGTTCGGGACAGCCAATGAGCAGTTCTTC. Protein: CASSLFGTANEQFF.

The CDR3, as DNA: TGTGCCAGCTCACCCGCCTTAGTATCAGAGACCCAGTACTTC. Protein sequence: CASSPALVSETQYF. The genes are TRBV18 and TRBJ2-5, with D uncertain. The germline V gene encodes CDR1 KGHSH and CDR2 LQKENI. The CDR3 sequence is 14 residues long. Trimming took 3 bases from V and 4 from J, leaving 12 bases between them.

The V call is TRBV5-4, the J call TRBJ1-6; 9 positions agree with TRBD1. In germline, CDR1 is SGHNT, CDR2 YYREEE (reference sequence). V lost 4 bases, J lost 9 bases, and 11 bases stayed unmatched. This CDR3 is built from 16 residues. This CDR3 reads CASSQGGTGLSSPLHF. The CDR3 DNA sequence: TGTGCCAGCAGCCAGGGCGGGACAGGGCTTAGTTCACCCCTCCACTTT.

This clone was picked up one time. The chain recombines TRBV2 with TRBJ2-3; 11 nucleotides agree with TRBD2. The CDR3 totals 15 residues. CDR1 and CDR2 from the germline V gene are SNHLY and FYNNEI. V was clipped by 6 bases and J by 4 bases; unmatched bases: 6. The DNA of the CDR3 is TGTGCCAGCAGGAATTTAGCGGGGGGGCCAGATACGCAGTATTTT. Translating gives CASRNLAGGPDTQYF.

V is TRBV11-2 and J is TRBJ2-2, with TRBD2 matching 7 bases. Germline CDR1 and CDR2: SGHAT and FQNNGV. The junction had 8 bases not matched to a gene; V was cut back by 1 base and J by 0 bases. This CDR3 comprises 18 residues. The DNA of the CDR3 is TGTGCCAGCAGCTTAGGTTGGCGGGGGACGTCGAACACCGGGGAGCTGTTTTTT. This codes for CASSLGWRGTSNTGELFF.

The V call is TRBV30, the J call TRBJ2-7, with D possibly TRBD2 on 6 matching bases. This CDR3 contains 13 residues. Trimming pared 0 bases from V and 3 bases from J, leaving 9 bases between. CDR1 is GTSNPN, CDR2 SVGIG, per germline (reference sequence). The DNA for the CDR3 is TGTGCCTGGAGTGTACGGGGGAGCTACGAGCAGTACTTC. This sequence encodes CAWSVRGSYEQYF.

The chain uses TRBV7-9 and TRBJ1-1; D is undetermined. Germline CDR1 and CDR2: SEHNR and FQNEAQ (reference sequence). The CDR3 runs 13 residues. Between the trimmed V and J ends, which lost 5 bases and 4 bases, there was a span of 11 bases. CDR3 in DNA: TGTGCCAGCAGCCCCAGCGGGGTCACTGAAGCTTTCTTT. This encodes CASSPSGVTEAFF.

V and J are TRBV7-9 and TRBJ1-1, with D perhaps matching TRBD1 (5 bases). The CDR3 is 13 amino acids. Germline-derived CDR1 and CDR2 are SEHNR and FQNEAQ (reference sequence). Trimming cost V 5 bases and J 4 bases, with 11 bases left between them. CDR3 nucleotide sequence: TGTGCCAGCAGCAGTCAGGGTGGCACTGAAGCTTTCTTT. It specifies CASSSQGGTEAFF.

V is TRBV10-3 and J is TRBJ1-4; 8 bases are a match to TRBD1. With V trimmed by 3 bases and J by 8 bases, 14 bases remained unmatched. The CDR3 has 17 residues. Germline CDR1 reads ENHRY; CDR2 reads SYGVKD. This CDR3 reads CAISDPGRTGKSEKLFF. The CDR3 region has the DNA TGTGCCATCAGTGACCCGGGGCGGACAGGGAAAAGCGAAAAACTGTTTTTT.

This CDR3 reads CASSLVGWEAGNTIYF. In nucleotides, the CDR3 is TGTGCCAGCAGCTTAGTGGGATGGGAGGCTGGAAACACCATATATTTT. V usage is TRBV7-9 and J usage is TRBJ1-3; D is uncertain. The CDR3 has 16 residues. Trimming removed 1 base at V and 2 bases at J, with 12 bases between. Looked up from germline, CDR1 is SEHNR and CDR2 is FQNEAQ (reference sequence).

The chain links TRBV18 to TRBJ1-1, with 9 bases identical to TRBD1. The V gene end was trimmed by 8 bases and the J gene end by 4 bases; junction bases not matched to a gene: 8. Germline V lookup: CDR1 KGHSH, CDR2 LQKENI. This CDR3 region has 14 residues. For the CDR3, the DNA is TGTGCCAGCCATCCGGGACAGGGTTTCACTGAAGCTTTCTTT. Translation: CASHPGQGFTEAFF.

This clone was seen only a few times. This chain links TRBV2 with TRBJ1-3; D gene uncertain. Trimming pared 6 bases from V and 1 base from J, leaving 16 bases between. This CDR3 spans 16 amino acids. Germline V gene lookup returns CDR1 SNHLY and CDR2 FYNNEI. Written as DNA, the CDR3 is TGTGCCAGCAGGTTTCGCGTCAGTCGGTCTGGAAACACCATATATTTT. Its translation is CASRFRVSRSGNTIYF.

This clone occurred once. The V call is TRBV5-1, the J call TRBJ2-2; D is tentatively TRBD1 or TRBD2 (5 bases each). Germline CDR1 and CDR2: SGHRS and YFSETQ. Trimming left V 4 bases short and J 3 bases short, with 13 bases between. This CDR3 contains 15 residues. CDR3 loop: CASSLRRGDTGELFF. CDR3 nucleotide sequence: TGCGCCAGCAGCCTCCGTCGAGGGGACACCGGGGAGCTGTTTTTT.

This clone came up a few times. The CDR3 nucleotides read TGTGCCAGCAGCTCGACAGGGATGGACAATTCACCCCTCCACTTT. Protein: CASSSTGMDNSPLHF. This chain uses TRBV7-9 with TRBJ1-6, with TRBD1 identical over 7 bases. The CDR3 is made up of 15 amino acids. V shed 4 bases and J 7 bases; nucleotides not matched to a gene: 7. Germline V gene sequence: CDR1 SEHNR, CDR2 FQNEAQ (reference sequence). The full variable domain, completed using reference TRBV7-9 and TRBJ1-6, is DTGVSQNPRHKITKRGQNVTFRCDPISEHNRLYWYRQTLGQGPEFLTYFQNEAQLEKSRLLSDRFSAERPKGSFSTLEIQRTEQGDSAMYLCASSSTGMDNSPLHFGNGTRLTVT.

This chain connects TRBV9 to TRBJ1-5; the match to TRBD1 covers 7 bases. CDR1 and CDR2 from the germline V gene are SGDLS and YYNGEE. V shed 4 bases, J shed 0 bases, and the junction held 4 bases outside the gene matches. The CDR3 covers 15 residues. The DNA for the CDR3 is TGTGCCAGCAGCCCGGGACAGTATAGCAATCAGCCCCAGCATTTT. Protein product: CASSPGQYSNQPQHF. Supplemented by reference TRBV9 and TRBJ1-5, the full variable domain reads DSGVTQTPKHLITATGQRVTLRCSPRSGDLSVYWYQQSLDQGLQFLIQYYNGEERAKGNILERFSAQQFPDLHSELNLSSLELGDSALYFCASSPGQYSNQPQHFGDGTRLSIL.